The 12 T cell receptor beta chains below were found in one sample sequenced in a study of Ad26.COV2.S vaccination and SARS-CoV-2 variants. Data came from immunoSEQ multiplex PCR; TCRdb stores just in-frame clones and leaves some out. The table shows approximately 340,000 clones, with around 90% occurring only once. The material sequenced was peripheral blood, taken after recovery from COVID-19. These receptors were collected from a human donor who had recovered from COVID-19.

The chain couples TRBV19 to TRBJ1-1, with D hard to call. Trimming left V 3 bases short and J 10 bases short, with 27 bases between. The CDR3 consists of 17 residues. Germline assignment: CDR1 LNHDA and CDR2 SQIVND (reference sequence). CDR3 bases: TGTGCCAGTAGTATCATCTCTCGATCCCAAAGACACGGACCAGCTTTCTTT. Translation gives CASSIISRSQRHGPAFF. The variable domain in full, with the rest retrieved from reference TRBV19 and TRBJ1-1, is DGGITQSPKYLFRKEGQNVTLSCEQNLNHDAMYWYRQDPGQGLRLIYYSQIVNDFQKGDIAEGYSVSREKKESFPLTVTSAQKNPTAFYLCASSIISRSQRHGPAFFGQGTRLTVV.

This chain connects TRBV6-6 to TRBJ2-7; D call uncertain. This CDR3 has 14 residues. Trimming took 5 bases from V and 1 from J, leaving 12 bases between them. Germline CDR1 is MNHNY and CDR2 is SVGAGI (reference sequence). Here the CDR3 reads CASSRRTGSYEQYF. As DNA, the CDR3 is TGTGCCAGCAGTCGAAGGACGGGTTCCTACGAGCAGTACTTC.

CDR3 in amino acids: CASRSLIPGQFYNEQFF. The CDR3 DNA reads as TGTGCCAGCAGATCTCTCATCCCGGGACAGTTCTACAATGAGCAGTTCTTC. This chain joins TRBV27 and TRBJ2-1; 7 bases align to TRBD1. The CDR3 loop spans 17 amino acids. Germline V CDR1 and CDR2: MNHEY, SMNVEV (reference sequence). V lost 6 bases, J lost 3 bases, and 14 bases stayed unmatched.

This clone was recorded a few times. The J gene is TRBJ2-2, the V gene TRBV6-2 or TRBV6-3, with D possibly TRBD1 on 6 matching bases. The CDR3 runs to 14 residues. V was shortened by 5 bases and J by 1 base, with 8 bases between the two germline ends. In germline, CDR1 is MNHEY, CDR2 SVGEGT. CDR3 sequence (DNA): TGTGCCAGCAGTCGGACAGTGAACACCGGGGAGCTGTTTTTT. Translated: CASSRTVNTGELFF.

The rearrangement joins TRBV5-1 to TRBJ1-1; TRBD1 agrees at 9 bases. The J segment lost 0 bases and the V segment lost 6 bases, leaving 6 bases of the junction unmatched. Germline values: CDR1 SGHRS, CDR2 YFSETQ. There are 15 residues in the CDR3. The CDR3 loop is CASTDWTGVNTEAFF. The CDR3 nucleotides are TGCGCCAGCACGGACTGGACAGGGGTGAACACTGAAGCTTTCTTT.

CDR3: CASSLFASGGSEQYF. For the CDR3, the DNA is TGTGCCAGCTCACTATTCGCCAGCGGGGGGTCCGAGCAGTACTTC. The chain combines TRBV18 with TRBJ2-7, with TRBD2 identical over 9 bases. Looked up from germline, CDR1 is KGHSH and CDR2 is LQKENI. Losses at the gene ends were 4 bases for V and 6 bases for J; bases not matched to a gene: 10. This CDR3 comprises 15 residues.

The chain recombines TRBV7-9 with TRBJ2-2; 8 bases align to TRBD1. This CDR3 region has 13 residues. Germline V gene lookup returns CDR1 SEHNR and CDR2 FQNEAQ (reference sequence). V trimming: 5 bases; J trimming: 7 bases; junction bases outside the gene matches: 3. CDR3 bases: TGTGCCAGCAGCGTACAGGGGGACGGGGAGCTGTTTTTT. This translates into CASSVQGDGELFF.

This chain joins TRBV12-3 or TRBV12-4 and TRBJ2-2; D might be TRBD2 (5 bases). CDR3 length equals 13 residues. Trimming took 4 bases from V and 6 from J, leaving 9 bases between them. The CDR3 bases are TGTGCCAGCAGTTCGTACGGGGCCGGGGAGCTGTTTTTT. Translated: CASSSYGAGELFF.

The chain links TRBV4-1 to TRBJ1-4; 7 nucleotides align to TRBD1. V shed 3 bases and J 9 bases; nucleotides not matched to a gene: 16. CDR1 is MGHRA and CDR2 is YSYEKL in the germline V gene. This CDR3 is 17 amino acids long. The CDR3 spells CASSHRRGGGAEKKLFF. DNA of the CDR3: TGCGCCAGCAGCCACCGAAGGGGAGGGGGCGCCGAGAAAAAACTGTTTTTT.

The V and J genes are TRBV7-2 and TRBJ1-1; no clear D. V was trimmed by 6 bases and J by 1 base, leaving 12 bases between them. Germline assignment: CDR1 SGHTA and CDR2 FQGNSA. The CDR3 is made up of 14 amino acids. The CDR3 bases are TGTGCCAGCAGATTAATGAGCGCGAACACTGAAGCTTTCTTT. Translation: CASRLMSANTEAFF.

V usage is TRBV6-2 or TRBV6-3 and J usage is TRBJ2-1, with D possibly matching TRBD1 (5 bases). The CDR3 is 12 residues long. Germline assignment: CDR1 MNHEY and CDR2 SVGEGT. Trimming took off 5 bases at V and 7 bases at J, with 9 bases between the two ends. The CDR3: CASSIRVNEQFF. CDR3 nucleotides: TGTGCCAGCAGTATCAGGGTAAATGAGCAGTTCTTC.

The chain uses TRBV5-6 and TRBJ1-5, with D unresolved. This CDR3 has 12 amino acids. Germline values: CDR1 SGHDT, CDR2 YYEEEE. Trimming took 4 bases from V and 2 from J, leaving 4 bases between them. This CDR3 is CASSVGNQPQHF. Written as DNA, the CDR3 is TGTGCCAGCAGCGTGGGCAATCAGCCCCAGCATTTT. Filled out from reference TRBV5-6 and TRBJ1-5, the complete variable domain reads DAGVTQSPTHLIKTRGQQVTLRCSPKSGHDTVSWYQQALGQGPQFIFQYYEEEERQRGNFPDRFSGHQFPNYSSELNVNALLLGDSALYLCASSVGNQPQHFGDGTRLSIL.